The 32 T cell receptor beta chains below come from one sample, sequenced in a study of identical twins. TCRdb called the 5' RACE reads again in MiXCR, with one record for every CDR3 protein. The repertoire holds under 400,000 distinct CDR3 sequences, with approximately 10% as singletons. The sequencing sample was made of naive T cells sorted from blood. All receptors come from a woman in her 50s in good health.

The chain carries TRBV14 and TRBJ2-1; 9 bases align to TRBD2. Germline-derived CDR1 and CDR2 are SGHDN and FVKESK. Trimming removed 5 bases from V and 5 bases from J; junction bases left unmatched: 13. The CDR3 consists of 17 residues. CDR3 sequence reads: CASSGREGALPNNEQFF. CDR3 sequence (DNA): TGTGCCAGCAGCGGGCGGGAGGGTGCTCTACCGAACAATGAGCAGTTCTTC.

This clonotype showed up just a few times. This chain joins TRBV7-8 and TRBJ2-3, with a possible D match to TRBD2 (6 bases). Germline V lookup: CDR1 SGHVS, CDR2 FQNEAQ. CDR3 length equals 14 residues. Trimming stripped 5 bases from V and 5 bases from J, with 14 bases between. The CDR3 DNA reads as TGTGCCAGCAGCCGAAGCGGGTCACGAGATACGCAGTATTTT. Translation: CASSRSGSRDTQYF.

This clonotype was seen a handful of times. The chain uses TRBV5-1 and TRBJ1-1, with D perhaps TRBD1 (6 bases). CDR3 length equals 12 residues. The V end lost 3 bases, the J end lost 8 bases, and 11 bases lay between the germline ends. The germline V gene has CDR1 SGHRS and CDR2 YFSETQ. The CDR3 sequence is CASSSPGTEAFF. CDR3 sequence (DNA): TGCGCCAGCAGCTCGCCGGGGACAGAAGCTTTCTTT. Together with reference TRBV5-1 and TRBJ1-1, the CDR3 gives the full variable domain: KAGVTQTPRYLIKTRGQQVTLSCSPISGHRSVSWYQQTPGQGLQFLFEYFSETQRNKGNFPGRFSGRQFSNSRSEMNVSTLELGDSALYLCASSSPGTEAFFGQGTRLTVV.

In its sample, this clonotype was seen many times. The V and J genes are TRBV20-1 and TRBJ2-2, with 8 bases matching TRBD2. This CDR3 region has 16 residues. The V gene end was trimmed by 0 bases and the J gene end by 4 bases; junction bases not matched to a gene: 7. The germline gives CDR1 DFQATT, CDR2 SNEGSKA (reference sequence). Written as DNA, the CDR3 is TGCAGTGCTAGAGAGGTGGGACTAGGATTCACCGGGGAGCTGTTTTTT. Translation gives CSAREVGLGFTGELFF.

V and J are TRBV29-1 and TRBJ2-5, with 7 bases identical to TRBD2. CDR3 size: 15 residues. V lost 3 bases and J lost 1; bases outside the gene matches: 8. The germline gives CDR1 SQVTM, CDR2 ANQGSEA. CDR3 nucleotide sequence: TGCAGCGTTGAGGGAGGGCGGGGGACCCAAGAGACCCAGTACTTC. Amino acids: CSVEGGRGTQETQYF.

This clonotype has a count of ten or more. The chain combines TRBV5-1 with TRBJ2-1, with 10 bases that match TRBD2. From germline, CDR1 is SGHRS and CDR2 YFSETQ. The trim removed 0 bases at V and 9 bases at J, leaving 9 bases unmatched. The CDR3 extends over 16 amino acids. The CDR3 is CASSLVKAGGPLEQFF. DNA for the CDR3: TGCGCCAGCAGCTTGGTAAAAGCGGGAGGGCCACTTGAGCAGTTCTTC.

This clonotype has a count of ten or more. Here the CDR3 DNA reads TGTGCCACCAGTGACAAAACGACAGCCCCTCGGTCCGTCCTGACTTTC. It yields the protein CATSDKTTAPRSVLTF. This sequence joins TRBV24-1 and TRBJ2-6; D might be TRBD1 (5 bases). CDR1 is KGHDR, CDR2 SFDVKD, per germline. The length of the CDR3 is 16 residues. V shed 4 bases and J shed 12 bases, with 21 bases lying between them.

This chain uses TRBV5-5 with TRBJ1-5, with D possibly matching TRBD1 (6 bases). CDR3 length: 16 amino acids. V was shortened by 0 bases and J by 7 bases, with 17 bases between the two germline ends. From germline, CDR1 is SGHKS and CDR2 YYEKEE (reference sequence). The CDR3 bases are TGTGCCAGCAGCTTGGGGGTTCGAGGGGGAGGCCAGCCCCAGCATTTT. Amino acid sequence: CASSLGVRGGGQPQHF.

This clonotype was observed a few times. A much larger clone lies a single base off, so this may be a read error. This chain joins TRBV5-1 and TRBJ2-2; tentative D call: TRBD1 (5 bases). V lost 0 bases, J lost 3 bases, and 6 bases lay in between. The CDR3 has 14 amino acids. CDR1 is SGHRS, CDR2 YFSETQ, per germline. The CDR3 region is CASSLGQYTGELFF. The CDR3 DNA sequence: TGCGCCAGCAGCTTGGGACAGTACACCGGGGAGCTGTTTTTT.

The chain recombines TRBV11-2 with TRBJ2-7; D not certain. This CDR3 is 14 amino acids long. Trimming took 0 bases from V and 0 from J, leaving 6 bases between them. Germline CDR1 is SGHAT and CDR2 is FQNNGV. CDR3 loop: CASSLEGYSYEQYF. CDR3 in DNA: TGTGCCAGCAGCTTAGAAGGCTACTCCTACGAGCAGTACTTC.

This clonotype has just a few counts. V gene TRBV20-1 combines with J gene TRBJ2-5; tentatively, D is TRBD1 (6 bases). The CDR3 spans 18 residues. Trimming cost V 6 bases and J 3 bases, with 29 bases left between them. Looked up from germline, CDR1 is DFQATT and CDR2 is SNEGSKA (reference sequence). As DNA, the CDR3 is TGCAGTGCCAGCCTTTGGGCAGGGGACCCAGCCGGCGAAGAGACCCAGTACTTC. Protein sequence: CSASLWAGDPAGEETQYF.

The CDR3 protein is CASSPLAGDEADPYEQYF. The CDR3 DNA reads as TGTGCCAGCAGCCCCCTAGCGGGAGATGAAGCCGACCCCTACGAGCAGTACTTC. This rearrangement joins TRBV7-9 to TRBJ2-7; the match to TRBD2 covers 10 bases. The CDR3 covers 18 residues. Germline V gene lookup returns CDR1 SEHNR and CDR2 FQNEAQ (reference sequence). The V gene end was trimmed by 5 bases and the J gene end by 2 bases; junction bases not matched to a gene: 15.

The sample holds many counts of this clonotype. The chain couples TRBV7-2 to TRBJ2-2, with D uncertain. The germline gives CDR1 SGHTA, CDR2 FQGNSA. With 1 base removed from V and 3 bases from J, the gap between germline ends came to 6 bases. The length of the CDR3 is 14 residues. The CDR3 is CASSLDGYTGELFF. The CDR3 DNA reads TGTGCCAGCAGCTTAGACGGGTACACCGGGGAGCTGTTTTTT.

V and J are TRBV5-6 and TRBJ2-4; weak D call: TRBD1 (5 bases). Between the trimmed V and J ends, which lost 4 bases and 1 base, there was a span of 9 bases. The CDR3 length is 14 residues. Germline-derived CDR1 and CDR2 are SGHDT and YYEEEE. The CDR3 reads CASSRKGAKNIQYF. The CDR3 DNA is TGTGCCAGCAGCCGCAAGGGGGCCAAAAACATTCAGTACTTC. Using reference TRBV5-6 and TRBJ2-4 for the parts outside the CDR3, the full variable domain is DAGVTQSPTHLIKTRGQQVTLRCSPKSGHDTVSWYQQALGQGPQFIFQYYEEEERQRGNFPDRFSGHQFPNYSSELNVNALLLGDSALYLCASSRKGAKNIQYFGAGTRLSVL.

This clonotype was detected many times. The chain employs TRBV29-1 and TRBJ2-3, with TRBD2 matching over 8 bases. V was pared by 6 bases and J by 4 bases, with 9 bases of the junction left unmatched. There are 14 residues in the CDR3. Germline CDR1 reads SQVTM; CDR2 reads ANQGSEA. CDR3 loop: CSVPSLAGSDTQYF. Written as DNA, the CDR3 is TGCAGCGTACCTTCTCTAGCGGGCTCAGATACGCAGTATTTT.

The rearrangement uses TRBV13 and TRBJ1-5; D possibly corresponds to TRBD1 (5 bases). Germline values: CDR1 PRHDT, CDR2 FYEKMQ (reference sequence). Trimming left V 5 bases short and J 7 bases short, with 18 bases between. The CDR3 consists of 15 residues. The DNA for the CDR3 is TGTGCCAGCAGCCGCCGACAGAAAAAGGAACAGCCCCAGCATTTT. Translating gives CASSRRQKKEQPQHF. Supplemented by reference TRBV13 and TRBJ1-5, the full variable domain reads AAGVIQSPRHLIKEKRETATLKCYPIPRHDTVYWYQQGPGQDPQFLISFYEKMQSDKGSIPDRFSAQQFSDYHSELNMSSLELGDSALYFCASSRRQKKEQPQHFGDGTRLSIL.

The CDR3 DNA reads TGTGCCAGCAGCCAAGATCGTTTGGGGACCAATGAGCAGTTCTTC. The encoded protein is CASSQDRLGTNEQFF. The gene calls are TRBV3-1 and TRBJ2-1, with D perhaps assigned TRBD1 or TRBD2 (5 bases each). Germline V gene sequence: CDR1 LGHDT, CDR2 YNNKEL (reference sequence). The CDR3 is 15 residues long. Trimming shortened V by 0 bases and J by 6 bases, and 12 bases separated the two germline ends.

This chain joins TRBV29-1 and TRBJ1-2, with 8 bases aligning to TRBD1. Germline V CDR1 and CDR2: SQVTM, ANQGSEA. V dropped 7 bases and J dropped 12; count of bases not matched to a gene: 16. The CDR3 length is 13 residues. The CDR3: CSATGTGLSPNTF. The CDR3 DNA reads TGCAGCGCGACCGGGACAGGCTTAAGCCCGAACACCTTC.

This clonotype occurred a few times. The rearrangement links TRBV25-1 to TRBJ2-6; 8 bases align to TRBD1. Germline V gene lookup returns CDR1 MGHDK and CDR2 SYGVNS. CDR3 length: 16 residues. V gave up 6 bases and J gave up 2 bases; unmatched junction bases: 6. CDR3 nucleotide sequence: TGTGCCAGCAGGACTACGGACAGGGCTGGGGCCAACGTCCTGACTTTC. This codes for CASRTTDRAGANVLTF.

The V gene is TRBV5-1, the J gene TRBJ1-5, with D tentatively TRBD1 (6 bases). CDR1 is SGHRS and CDR2 is YFSETQ in the germline V gene. CDR3 length: 13 amino acids. Trimming took off 4 bases at V and 10 bases at J, with 15 bases between the two ends. The CDR3 region is CASSLDSHSPQHF. CDR3 nucleotides: TGCGCCAGCAGCCTGGACAGCCACAGCCCCCAGCATTTT.

This clonotype was recorded at least ten times. The CDR3 nucleotides read TGTGCCAGCACCACGGACTACAATCAGCCCCAGCATTTT. Amino acids: CASTTDYNQPQHF. V and J are TRBV12-3 or TRBV12-4 and TRBJ1-5, with D uncertain. The CDR3 runs 13 residues. The V end was cut by 7 bases, the J end by 3 bases, with 10 bases between.

This clonotype was seen only once. This chain connects TRBV29-1 to TRBJ2-3; D tentatively fits TRBD1 or TRBD2 (5 bases each). The V gene's germline CDR1 is SQVTM and CDR2 ANQGSEA. V was cut by 7 bases and J by 1 base, with 15 bases left in between. The length of the CDR3 is 14 residues. The CDR3: CSAFSGARTDTQYF. The DNA for the CDR3 is TGCAGCGCATTCTCCGGGGCACGCACAGATACGCAGTATTTT.

This clonotype has ten or more counts. This chain uses TRBV29-1 with TRBJ1-5; maybe TRBD1 (6 bases). With 5 bases removed from V and 5 bases from J, the gap between germline ends came to 13 bases. This CDR3 region has 13 residues. Looked up from germline, CDR1 is SQVTM and CDR2 is ANQGSEA. The CDR3 coding sequence is TGCAGCGTTATGGGGGGGGCTGATCAGCCCCAGCATTTT. Encoded protein: CSVMGGADQPQHF.

V gene TRBV15 combines with J gene TRBJ2-7; D tentatively fits TRBD1 or TRBD2 (5 bases each). CDR1 and CDR2 (germline): LNHNV, YYDKDF (reference sequence). V gave up 5 bases and J gave up 9 bases, with 17 bases separating them. The CDR3 is 13 amino acids. CDR3 nucleotides: TGTGCCACCAGCTCTCCCGGGGCCCTGGGGCAGTACTTC. This translates into CATSSPGALGQYF.

The chain couples TRBV2 to TRBJ2-7; tentative D call: TRBD2 (6 bases). The V end was cut by 3 bases, the J end by 4 bases, with 13 bases between. Germline-derived CDR1 and CDR2 are SNHLY and FYNNEI. The CDR3 has 14 amino acids. CDR3 residues: CASSDLGLKYEQYF. The CDR3 DNA reads TGTGCCAGCAGTGACCTGGGACTCAAATACGAGCAGTACTTC.

The V gene is TRBV6-1, the J gene TRBJ1-5; D gene unclear. V gave up 6 bases and J gave up 10 bases, with 25 bases separating them. Per germline, CDR1 MNHNS and CDR2 SASEGT. The CDR3 loop spans 16 amino acids. In nucleotides, the CDR3 is TGTGCCAGCAGCCCAGACTACCAAGCTCCGATTCTCCCCCAGCATTTT. It encodes CASSPDYQAPILPQHF.

This clonotype was picked up many times. The chain employs TRBV28 and TRBJ2-2, with D perhaps TRBD1 (6 bases). There are 14 residues in the CDR3. Per the germline V gene, CDR1 is MDHEN and CDR2 is SYDVKM. Trimming removed 4 bases at V and 4 bases at J, with 10 bases between. The chain's CDR3 is CASSYTGSTGELFF. The CDR3 DNA follows: TGTGCCAGCAGTTATACAGGGAGCACCGGGGAGCTGTTTTTT.

The table lists this clonotype with a few counts. The chain links TRBV14 to TRBJ2-3; the match to TRBD2 covers 7 bases. CDR1 SGHDN and CDR2 FVKESK come from the germline V gene. The length of the CDR3 is 16 residues. With 3 bases clipped from V and 0 bases from J, the junction kept 6 bases outside the gene matches. The CDR3: CASSHPGGSSTDTQYF. The CDR3 nucleotides are TGTGCCAGCAGCCATCCGGGCGGGAGTAGCACAGATACGCAGTATTTT.

The V and J genes are TRBV7-2 and TRBJ2-3; tentative D call: TRBD2 (7 bases). CDR1 SGHTA and CDR2 FQGNSA come from the germline V gene. This CDR3 region has 18 residues. The ends were cut back, 5 bases at V and 5 bases at J, with 26 bases in the middle. CDR3 in DNA: TGTGCCAGCAGCCGGGATCGCCCCCGGAGGGGAGGGGGAGATACGCAGTATTTT. Amino acid sequence: CASSRDRPRRGGGDTQYF.

This clonotype was counted only a few times. In DNA form, the CDR3 reads TGTGCCAGCAGCTCCAACGACAGGGAGGCTGGCTCTGGGGCCAACGTCCTGACTTTC. This sequence encodes CASSSNDREAGSGANVLTF. V is TRBV7-6 and J is TRBJ2-6; tentatively, D is TRBD1 (7 bases). The ends were cut back, 4 bases at V and 0 bases at J, with 19 bases in the middle. The CDR3 is made up of 19 amino acids. Looked up from germline, CDR1 is SGHVS and CDR2 is FNYEAQ. The whole variable domain, filled in from reference TRBV7-6 and TRBJ2-6, reads GAGVSQSPRYKVTKRGQDVALRCDPISGHVSLYWYRQALGQGPEFLTYFNYEAQQDKSGLPNDRFSAERPEGSISTLTIQRTEQRDSAMYRCASSSNDREAGSGANVLTFGAGSRLTVL.

This clonotype has a handful of counts. The chain is built from TRBV5-6 and TRBJ1-6, with D unresolved. The germline V and J ends were trimmed by 0 bases and 14 bases, with 12 bases remaining between them. The CDR3 loop spans 13 amino acids. CDR1 and CDR2 from the germline V gene are SGHDT and YYEEEE. CDR3 in amino acids: CASSLVGPSTLHF. Here the CDR3 DNA reads TGTGCCAGCAGCTTGGTCGGACCAAGCACCCTCCACTTT.

This clonotype has a handful of counts. Here the CDR3 reads CASSWGGNYGYTF. The CDR3 nucleotides read TGTGCCAGCAGTTGGGGAGGTAACTATGGCTACACCTTC. The chain carries TRBV12-3 or TRBV12-4 and TRBJ1-2; D uncertain. V was cut by 4 bases and J by 1 base, with 7 bases left in between. The CDR3 contains 13 residues.